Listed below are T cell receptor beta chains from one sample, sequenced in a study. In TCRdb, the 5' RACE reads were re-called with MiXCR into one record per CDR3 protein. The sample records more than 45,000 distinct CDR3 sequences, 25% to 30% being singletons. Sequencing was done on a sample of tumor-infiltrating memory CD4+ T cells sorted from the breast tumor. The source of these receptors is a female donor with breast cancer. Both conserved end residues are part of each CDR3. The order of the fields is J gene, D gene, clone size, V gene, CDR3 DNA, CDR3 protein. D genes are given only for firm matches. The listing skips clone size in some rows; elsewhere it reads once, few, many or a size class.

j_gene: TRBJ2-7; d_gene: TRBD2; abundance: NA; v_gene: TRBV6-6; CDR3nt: TGTGCCAGCAAAAACCTAGCGGGGCACTCCTACGAGCAGTACTTC; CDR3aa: CASKNLAGHSYEQYF
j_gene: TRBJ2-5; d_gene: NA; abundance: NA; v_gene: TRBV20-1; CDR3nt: TGCAGTGCTAGCCCCCTTTCTGGAGAGACCCAGTACTTC; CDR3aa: CSASPLSGETQYF
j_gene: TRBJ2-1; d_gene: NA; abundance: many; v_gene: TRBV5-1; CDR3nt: TGCGCCAGCAGCTTCCGGGACTCCACCTACAATGAGCAGTTCTTC; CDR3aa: CASSFRDSTYNEQFF
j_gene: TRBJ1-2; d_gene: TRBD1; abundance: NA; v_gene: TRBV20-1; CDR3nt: TGCAGTGCGGCCGGGACAGGGAAGACGTACTATGGCTACACCTTC; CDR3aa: CSAAGTGKTYYGYTF
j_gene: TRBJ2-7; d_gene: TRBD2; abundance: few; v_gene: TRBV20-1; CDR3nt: TGCAGTGCTGTCCCTAGCGGGGACTCCTACGAGCAGTACTTC; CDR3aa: CSAVPSGDSYEQYF
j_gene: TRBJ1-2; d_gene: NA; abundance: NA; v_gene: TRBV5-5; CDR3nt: TGTGCCAGCAGCTTGACCCCTGGGTATGGCTACACCTTC; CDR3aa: CASSLTPGYGYTF
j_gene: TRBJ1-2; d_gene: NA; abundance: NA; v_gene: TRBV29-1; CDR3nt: TGCAGCGTAGAGGCTGGGCATGGCTACACCTTC; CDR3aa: CSVEAGHGYTF
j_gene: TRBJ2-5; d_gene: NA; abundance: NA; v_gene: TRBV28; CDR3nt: TGTGCCAGCAGTTCCCAATTAGTTACGACCCAAGAGACCCAGTACTTC; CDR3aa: CASSSQLVTTQETQYF
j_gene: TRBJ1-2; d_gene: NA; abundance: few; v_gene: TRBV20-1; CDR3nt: TGCAGTGCTAGGGTACCCAGCAGAGGGAACTATGGCTACACCTTC; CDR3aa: CSARVPSRGNYGYTF
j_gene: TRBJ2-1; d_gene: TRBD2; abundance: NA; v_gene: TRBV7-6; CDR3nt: TGTGCCAGCAGCTTAGGGAGACTAGCGGGAAGTAGTGAGCAGTTCTTC; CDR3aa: CASSLGRLAGSSEQFF